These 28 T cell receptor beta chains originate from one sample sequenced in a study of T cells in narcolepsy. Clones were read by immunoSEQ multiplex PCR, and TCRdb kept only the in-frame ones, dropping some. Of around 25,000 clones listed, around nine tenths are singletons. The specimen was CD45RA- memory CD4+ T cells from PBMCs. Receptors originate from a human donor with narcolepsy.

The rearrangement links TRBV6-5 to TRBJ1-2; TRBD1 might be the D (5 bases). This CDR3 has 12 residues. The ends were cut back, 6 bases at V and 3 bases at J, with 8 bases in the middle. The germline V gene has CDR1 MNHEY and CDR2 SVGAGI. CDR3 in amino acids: CASRTGYYGYTF. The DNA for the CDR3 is TGTGCCAGCAGAACAGGATACTATGGCTACACCTTC.

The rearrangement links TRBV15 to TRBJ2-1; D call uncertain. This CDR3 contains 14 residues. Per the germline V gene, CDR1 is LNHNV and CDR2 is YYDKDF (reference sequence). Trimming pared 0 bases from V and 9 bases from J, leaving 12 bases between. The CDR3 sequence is CATSRDSGAREQFF. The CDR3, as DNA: TGTGCCACCAGCAGAGATTCCGGCGCCCGTGAGCAGTTCTTC.

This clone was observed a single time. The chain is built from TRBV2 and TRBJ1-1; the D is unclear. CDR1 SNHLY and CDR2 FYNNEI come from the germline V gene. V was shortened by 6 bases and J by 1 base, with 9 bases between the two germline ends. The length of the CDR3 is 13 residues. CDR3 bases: TGTGCCAGCAGCCCCGATTGGAACACTGAAGCTTTCTTT. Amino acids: CASSPDWNTEAFF.

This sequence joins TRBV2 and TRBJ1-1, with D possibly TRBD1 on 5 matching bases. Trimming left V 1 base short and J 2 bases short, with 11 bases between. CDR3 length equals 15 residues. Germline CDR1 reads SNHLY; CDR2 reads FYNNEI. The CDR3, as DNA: TGTGCCAGCAGTGAAGGACAGACCCTTAACACTGAAGCTTTCTTT. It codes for CASSEGQTLNTEAFF.

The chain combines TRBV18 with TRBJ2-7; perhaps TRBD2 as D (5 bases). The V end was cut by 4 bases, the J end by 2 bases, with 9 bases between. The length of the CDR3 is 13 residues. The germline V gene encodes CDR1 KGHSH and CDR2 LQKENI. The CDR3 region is CASSLTEAYEQYV. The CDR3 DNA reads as TGTGCCAGCTCACTTACGGAGGCCTACGAGCAGTACGTC.

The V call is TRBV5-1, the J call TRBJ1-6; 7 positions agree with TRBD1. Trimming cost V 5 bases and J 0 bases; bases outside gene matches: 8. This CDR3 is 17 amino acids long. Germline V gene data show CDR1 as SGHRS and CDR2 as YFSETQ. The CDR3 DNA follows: TGCGCCAGCAGGTGGGAGGGGGCAGGCTCCTATAATTCACCCCTCCACTTT. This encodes CASRWEGAGSYNSPLHF.

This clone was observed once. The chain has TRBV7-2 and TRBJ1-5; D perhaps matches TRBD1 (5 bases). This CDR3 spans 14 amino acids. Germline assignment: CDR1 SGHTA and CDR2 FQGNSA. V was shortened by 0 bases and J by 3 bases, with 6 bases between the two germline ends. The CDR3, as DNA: TGTGCCAGCAGCTTAGCAGGGACCAATCAGCCCCAGCATTTT. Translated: CASSLAGTNQPQHF.

The CDR3 DNA sequence: TGTGCCAGCAGTTTATTCGGGCAGGGGATCACTGAAGCTTTCTTT. This sequence encodes CASSLFGQGITEAFF. The chain has TRBV28 and TRBJ1-1; maybe TRBD1 (6 bases). The germline gives CDR1 MDHEN, CDR2 SYDVKM. The CDR3 spans 15 residues. V lost 1 base, J lost 4 bases, and 13 bases lay in between. The whole variable domain, remainder taken from reference TRBV28 and TRBJ1-1, is DVKVTQSSRYLVKRTGEKVFLECVQDMDHENMFWYRQDPGLGLRLIYFSYDVKMKEKGDIPEGYSVSREKKERFSLILESASTNQTSMYLCASSLFGQGITEAFFGQGTRLTVV.

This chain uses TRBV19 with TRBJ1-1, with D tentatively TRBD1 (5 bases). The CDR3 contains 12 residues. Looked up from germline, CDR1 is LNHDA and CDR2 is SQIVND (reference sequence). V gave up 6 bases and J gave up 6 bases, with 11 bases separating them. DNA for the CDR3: TGTGCCAGTAGCGCCGTGGGGCCTGAAGCTTTCTTT. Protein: CASSAVGPEAFF.

Written as DNA, the CDR3 is TGTGCCAGCAGCGGACCTGGGACTAGCACAGAGACCCAGTACTTC. It is translated as CASSGPGTSTETQYF. The rearrangement links TRBV9 to TRBJ2-5, with 9 bases lining up with TRBD2. The CDR3 consists of 15 residues. Germline CDR1 is SGDLS and CDR2 is YYNGEE. The V and J ends lost 3 bases and 4 bases, in that order; junction bases with no gene match: 7.

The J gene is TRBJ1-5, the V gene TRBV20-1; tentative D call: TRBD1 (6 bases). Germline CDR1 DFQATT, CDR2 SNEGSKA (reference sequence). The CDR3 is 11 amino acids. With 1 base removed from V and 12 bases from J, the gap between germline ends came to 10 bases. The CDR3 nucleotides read TGCAGTGCTAGAGTGGGGGCTTTCCAGCATTTT. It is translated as CSARVGAFQHF.

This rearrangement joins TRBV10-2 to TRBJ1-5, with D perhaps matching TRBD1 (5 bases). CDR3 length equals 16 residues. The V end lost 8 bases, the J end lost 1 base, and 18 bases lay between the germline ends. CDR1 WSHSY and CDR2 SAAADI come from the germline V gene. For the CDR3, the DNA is TGCGCCAGCGCGGGTCAAGGGGCTTGGAGCAATCAGCCCCAGCATTTT. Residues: CASAGQGAWSNQPQHF.

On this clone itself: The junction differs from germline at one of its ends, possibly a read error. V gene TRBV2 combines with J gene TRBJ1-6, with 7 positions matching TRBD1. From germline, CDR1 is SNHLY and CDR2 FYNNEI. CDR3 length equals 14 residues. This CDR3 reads CASSPTGEASPHRF. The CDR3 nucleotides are TGTGCCAGCAGTCCTACAGGGGAAGCTTCACCCCACCGCTTT.

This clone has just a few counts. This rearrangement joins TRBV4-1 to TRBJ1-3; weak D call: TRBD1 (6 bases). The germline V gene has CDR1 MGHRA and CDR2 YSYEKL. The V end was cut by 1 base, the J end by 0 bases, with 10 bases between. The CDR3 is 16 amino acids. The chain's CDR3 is CASSQAGTYSGNTIYF. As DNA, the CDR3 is TGCGCCAGCAGCCAAGCCGGGACATACTCTGGAAACACCATATATTTT.

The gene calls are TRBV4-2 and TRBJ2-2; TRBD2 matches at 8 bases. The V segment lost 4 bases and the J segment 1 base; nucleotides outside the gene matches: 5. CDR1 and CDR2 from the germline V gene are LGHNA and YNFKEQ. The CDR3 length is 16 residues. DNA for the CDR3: TGTGCCAGCAGCCTCGAGCGGGGGCGGAACACCGGGGAGCTGTTTTTT. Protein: CASSLERGRNTGELFF.

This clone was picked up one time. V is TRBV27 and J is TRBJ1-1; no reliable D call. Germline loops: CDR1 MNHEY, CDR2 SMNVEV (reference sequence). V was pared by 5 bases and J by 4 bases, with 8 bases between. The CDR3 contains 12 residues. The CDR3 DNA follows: TGTGCCAGCAGTGGAGTGGGCACTGAAGCTTTCTTT. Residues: CASSGVGTEAFF.

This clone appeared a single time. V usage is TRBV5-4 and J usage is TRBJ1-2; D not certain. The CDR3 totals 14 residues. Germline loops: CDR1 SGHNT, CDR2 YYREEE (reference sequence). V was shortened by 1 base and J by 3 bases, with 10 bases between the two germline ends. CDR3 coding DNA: TGTGCCAGCAGCTTGCTGGAGTTTGACTATGGCTACACCTTC. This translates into CASSLLEFDYGYTF.

CDR3 nucleotides: TGTGCCATCAGTGAGAGGCAGACAACCTACGAGCAGTACTTC. This gives the protein CAISERQTTYEQYF. This sequence joins TRBV10-3 and TRBJ2-7, with unresolved D. CDR1 and CDR2 from the germline V gene are ENHRY and SYGVKD. CDR3 length: 14 residues. Between the trimmed V and J ends, which lost 2 bases and 2 bases, there was a span of 10 bases.

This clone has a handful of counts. The CDR3, as DNA: TGTGCCAGTAAGAAGCTATCGGGGGGCAATCAGCCCCAGCATTTT. It yields the protein CASKKLSGGNQPQHF. J is TRBJ1-5 and V is TRBV19; D perhaps matches TRBD1 (5 bases). There are 15 residues in the CDR3. In germline, CDR1 is LNHDA, CDR2 SQIVND (reference sequence). V shed 7 bases and J shed 2 bases, with 15 bases lying between them.

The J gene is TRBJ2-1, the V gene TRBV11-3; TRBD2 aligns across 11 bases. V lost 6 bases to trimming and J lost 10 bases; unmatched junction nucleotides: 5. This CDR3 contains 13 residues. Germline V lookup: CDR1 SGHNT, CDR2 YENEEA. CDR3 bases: TGTGCCAGCAGATCTAGCGGGGGGTCCGAGCAGTTCTTC. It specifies CASRSSGGSEQFF.

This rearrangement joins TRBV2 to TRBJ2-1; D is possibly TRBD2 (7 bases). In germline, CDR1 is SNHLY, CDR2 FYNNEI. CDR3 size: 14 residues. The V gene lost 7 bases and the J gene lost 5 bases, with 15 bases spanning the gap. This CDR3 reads CASKLEGGNNEQFF. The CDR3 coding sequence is TGTGCCAGCAAGTTGGAGGGGGGGAACAATGAGCAGTTCTTC.

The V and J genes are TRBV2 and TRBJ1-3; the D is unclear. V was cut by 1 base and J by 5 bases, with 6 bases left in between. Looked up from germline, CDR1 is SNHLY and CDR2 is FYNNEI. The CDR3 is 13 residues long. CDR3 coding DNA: TGTGCCAGCAGTGAAGTTTCTAGAAACACCATATATTTT. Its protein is CASSEVSRNTIYF.

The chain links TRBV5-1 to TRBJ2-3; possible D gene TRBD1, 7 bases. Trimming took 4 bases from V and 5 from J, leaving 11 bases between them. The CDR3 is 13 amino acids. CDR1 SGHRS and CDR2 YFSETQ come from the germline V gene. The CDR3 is CASSAQGGDTQYF. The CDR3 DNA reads TGCGCCAGCAGCGCCCAGGGGGGAGATACGCAGTATTTT. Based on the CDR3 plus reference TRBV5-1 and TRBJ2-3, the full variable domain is KAGVTQTPRYLIKTRGQQVTLSCSPISGHRSVSWYQQTPGQGLQFLFEYFSETQRNKGNFPGRFSGRQFSNSRSEMNVSTLELGDSALYLCASSAQGGDTQYFGPGTRLTVL.

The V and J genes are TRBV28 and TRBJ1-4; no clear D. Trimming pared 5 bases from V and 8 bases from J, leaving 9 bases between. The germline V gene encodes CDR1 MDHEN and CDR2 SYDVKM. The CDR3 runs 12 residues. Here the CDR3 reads CASSVGGEKLFF. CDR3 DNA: TGTGCCAGCAGTGTAGGTGGCGAAAAACTGTTTTTT.

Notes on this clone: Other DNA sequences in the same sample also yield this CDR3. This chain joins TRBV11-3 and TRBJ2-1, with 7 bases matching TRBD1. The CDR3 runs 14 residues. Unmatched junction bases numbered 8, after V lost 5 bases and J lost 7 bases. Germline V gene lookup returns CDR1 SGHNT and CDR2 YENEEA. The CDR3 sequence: CASSGRTQGNEQFF. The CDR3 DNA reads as TGTGCCAGCAGCGGCAGGACACAGGGGAATGAGCAGTTCTTC.

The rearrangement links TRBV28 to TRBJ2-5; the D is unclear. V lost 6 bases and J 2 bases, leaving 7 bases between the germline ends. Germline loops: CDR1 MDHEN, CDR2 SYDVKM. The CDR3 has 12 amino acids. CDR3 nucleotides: TGTGCCAGCAGGATTGCGCAAGAGACCCAGTACTTC. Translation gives CASRIAQETQYF.

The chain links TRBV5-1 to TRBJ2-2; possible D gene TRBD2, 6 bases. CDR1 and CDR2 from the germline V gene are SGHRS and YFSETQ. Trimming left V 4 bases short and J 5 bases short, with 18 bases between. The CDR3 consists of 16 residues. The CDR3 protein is CASSREGPGLTGELFF. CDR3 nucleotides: TGCGCCAGCAGCCGCGAGGGTCCGGGACTTACCGGGGAGCTGTTTTTT.

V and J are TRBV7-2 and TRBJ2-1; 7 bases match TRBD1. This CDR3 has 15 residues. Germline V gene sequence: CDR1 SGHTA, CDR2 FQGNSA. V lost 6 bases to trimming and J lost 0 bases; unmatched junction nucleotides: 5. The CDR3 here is CASRRDSSSYNEQFF. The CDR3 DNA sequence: TGTGCCAGCAGACGGGACAGTAGCTCCTACAATGAGCAGTTCTTC.